This TCR beta chain originates from a study of blood T cell repertoires in COVID-19. Study context: The United States, Italy and Spain provided the acute and convalescent COVID-19 samples. In each case, the material was cDNA or gDNA derived from T cells, B-cell-depleted T cells, or PBMCs.

As originally analysed: Nucleated cell counts were estimated from reference gene primer amplification. Method: immunoSEQ multiplex PCR; TCRdb's copy keeps in-frame clones and lacks some. V and J calls and clone size follow that table, whereas D and trimming were derived from the DNA. The sample includes 240,000 or so clones, roughly 80% of them seen just once. The CDR3 has 15 residues. V lost 6 bases, J lost 8 bases, and 11 bases stayed unmatched. Germline V lookup: CDR1 LNHDA, CDR2 SQIVND (reference sequence). Source material: peripheral blood. V gene TRBV19 combines with J gene TRBJ2-3, with 10 bases fitting TRBD2. The receptor comes from a woman at least 80 years old with acute or convalescent COVID-19. The CDR3 spells CASRSLAGAPGTQYF. The CDR3 region has the DNA TGTGCCAGTAGGAGCCTAGCGGGGGCACCAGGTACGCAGTATTTT.